This T cell receptor (beta chain) was profiled in a study of graft-versus-host responses after intestinal transplantation. The wider study: Transplant recipients had multivisceral, liver-intestinal, or isolated intestinal grafts. Induction using anti-thymocyte globulin, followed by tacrolimus and steroids for about three years, was given to all recipients.

Study-level points and caveats: Early declines in HvG clones that occurred post-transplant were associated with peak circulating GvH clone levels. Marrow from the recipient contained GvH clones, some of which had appeared first in ileum or blood.

Germline V gene sequence: CDR1 MNHNS, CDR2 SASEGT. The ends lost 9 bases at V and 4 bases at J; junction bases unmatched: 9. The CDR3 length is 14 residues. A remark on this clone: Its target is not known.

Sequencing was performed with immunoSEQ multiplex PCR; in TCRdb, only in-frame clones are kept and a portion is missing. The sample yields about 51,000 clones, around 89% seen once. J is TRBJ2-7 and V is TRBV6-1; 10 nucleotides match TRBD2. Sequencing was performed on unstimulated CD4+ T cells sorted from spleen or lymph node cells, taken before transplant. This clonotype was sampled from a human donor who was the organ donor for an intestinal transplant. CDR3 DNA sequence: TGTGCCAGTCTTCAGCGGGAGGGTGGATACGAGCAGTACTTC. Its translation: CASLQREGGYEQYF.